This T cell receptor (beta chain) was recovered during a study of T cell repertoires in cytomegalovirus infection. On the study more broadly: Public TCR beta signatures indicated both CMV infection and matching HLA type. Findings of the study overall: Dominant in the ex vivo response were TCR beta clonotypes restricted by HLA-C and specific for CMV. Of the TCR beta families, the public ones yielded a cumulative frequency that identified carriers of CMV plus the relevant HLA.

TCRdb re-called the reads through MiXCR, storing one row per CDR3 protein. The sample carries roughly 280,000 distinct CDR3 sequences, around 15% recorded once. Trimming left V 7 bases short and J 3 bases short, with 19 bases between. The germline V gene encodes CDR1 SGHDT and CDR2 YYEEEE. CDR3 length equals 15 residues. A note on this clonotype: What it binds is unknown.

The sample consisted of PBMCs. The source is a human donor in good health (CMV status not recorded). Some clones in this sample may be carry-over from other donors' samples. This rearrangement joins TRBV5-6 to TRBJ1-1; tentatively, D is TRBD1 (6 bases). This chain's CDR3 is CASSGDFVLDTEAFF. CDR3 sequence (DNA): TGTGCCAGCTCAGGGGATTTTGTACTTGACACTGAAGCTTTCTTT.